A selection of T cell receptor beta chains follows, all from one sample in a study of T cells in Graves' hyperthyroidism and ophthalmopathy. TCRdb processed the multiplex PCR reads anew with MiXCR; each CDR3 protein has one entry. The table has a few hundred thousand distinct CDR3 sequences, under 15% seen once. The sample was blood. The receptors stem from a woman aged 18-29 years with Graves' hyperthyroidism. Each CDR3 is given with its conserved first and last residue. D genes are given only for firm matches. Size tells how often a clone was seen (once, few, many) or the class of an expanded clone, and some rows leave it out.

CDR3 DNA | CDR3 protein | J gene | D gene | CDR3 length | clone size | V gene
TGTGCCACCAGTGATCCGGACAGGGTCCCAGATACGCAGTATTTT | CATSDPDRVPDTQYF | TRBJ2-3 | TRBD1 | 15 | many | TRBV24-1
TGTGCCAGCCTCGCTAGCGGGAGGAGGGATGAGCAGTTCTTC | CASLASGRRDEQFF | TRBJ2-1 | TRBD2 | 14 | many | TRBV12-3/TRBV12-4
TGTGCCAGTAGTATAGCGGGAGGGCTTGAGCAGTACTTC | CASSIAGGLEQYF | TRBJ2-7 | TRBD2 | 13 | - | TRBV19
TGCAGCGTTGATGGGGGTGGGCCCGACTCTGGGGCCAACGTCCTGACTTTC | CSVDGGGPDSGANVLTF | TRBJ2-6 | - | 17 | many | TRBV29-1
TGCAGTGCTCCAGCGGACCTAGATGGGGGAATCTATGGCTACACCTTC | CSAPADLDGGIYGYTF | TRBJ1-2 | - | 16 | - | TRBV20-1
TGTGCCAGCAGTGATCCAGGGGCCAACCAAGAGACCCAGTACTTC | CASSDPGANQETQYF | TRBJ2-5 | - | 15 | many | TRBV2
TGCAGCGTTGATACTCGCGGGATCGACAATGAGCAGTTCTTC | CSVDTRGIDNEQFF | TRBJ2-1 | - | 14 | - | TRBV29-1
TGTGCCAGCACAAGGGAAAGCAATCAGCCCCAGCATTTT | CASTRESNQPQHF | TRBJ1-5 | - | 13 | - | TRBV12-3/TRBV12-4
TGTGCCAGTAGTATAGGGATCGCAGGGGTGACTGAAGCTTTCTTT | CASSIGIAGVTEAFF | TRBJ1-1 | - | 15 | - | TRBV19
TGCAGTGCTAGCGGGACAGGGCGTAAGACTAGCACAGATACGCAGTATTTT | CSASGTGRKTSTDTQYF | TRBJ2-3 | TRBD1 | 17 | - | TRBV20-1
TGTGCCAGCAGCTTAGAGGGACTAGCGTTCGGGGGGAGCTCCTACAATGAGCAGTTCTTC | CASSLEGLAFGGSSYNEQFF | TRBJ2-1 | TRBD2 | 20 | few | TRBV7-3
TGTGCCAGCAGGGCTAGCGACACAGATACGCAGTATTTT | CASRASDTDTQYF | TRBJ2-3 | - | 13 | many | TRBV12-3/TRBV12-4
TGTGCCAGCAGTGAATCGCTCCCCTCGCTACAAGAGACCCAGTACTTC | CASSESLPSLQETQYF | TRBJ2-5 | - | 16 | - | TRBV25-1
TGTGCCAGCAGAGGGTCTTGGAGACAAGAGACCCAGTACTTC | CASRGSWRQETQYF | TRBJ2-5 | - | 14 | once | TRBV2
TGTGCCAGCAGCCAAGACAGGGGGGACTACAATGAGCAGTTCTTC | CASSQDRGDYNEQFF | TRBJ2-1 | - | 15 | many | TRBV3-1
TGTGCCAGCAGTGAAACTATGGGACGAGGGTCAGAGACCCAGTACTTC | CASSETMGRGSETQYF | TRBJ2-5 | - | 16 | many | TRBV6-1
TGCGCCAGCAGCCATAGCGGGAGGGTCCCAGATACGCAGTATTTT | CASSHSGRVPDTQYF | TRBJ2-3 | TRBD2 | 15 | many | TRBV5-1
TGTGCCAGCAGTTTTCACACCCAGGGCACTGAAGCTTTCTTT | CASSFHTQGTEAFF | TRBJ1-1 | - | 14 | many | TRBV5-5
TGTGCCAGTCGCTCAGGCGGTGAAAAACTGTTTTTT | CASRSGGEKLFF | TRBJ1-4 | - | 12 | - | TRBV19
TGTGCCATCAGGGAACTAGCGGGGAGCTCCTACGAGCAGTACTTC | CAIRELAGSSYEQYF | TRBJ2-7 | TRBD2 | 15 | many | TRBV10-3
TGTGCCATCAGTGAACAGGGACAGGGGGCGCAGGTATTGGAGTTCTTC | CAISEQGQGAQVLEFF | TRBJ2-1 | TRBD1 | 16 | few | TRBV10-3
TGCGCCAGCAGCCCAGAGGGGGTGTTAGAAAAACTGTTTTTT | CASSPEGVLEKLFF | TRBJ1-4 | - | 14 | - | TRBV5-1
TGTGCCTGGAGTGTAGGGGGGGAGCAGTACTTC | CAWSVGGEQYF | TRBJ2-7 | - | 11 | many | TRBV30
TGTGCCAGCAGCTTCCGGGGAGGGTCCTCCTACGAGCAGTACTTC | CASSFRGGSSYEQYF | TRBJ2-7 | TRBD2 | 15 | many | TRBV3-1
TGCGCCAGCAAGGGGGTGGAGAACACTGAAGCTTTCTTT | CASKGVENTEAFF | TRBJ1-1 | - | 13 | many | TRBV5-1
TGTGCCAGCAGTACTATCCCGGGACAGGCCCCCTACAATGAGCAGTTCTTC | CASSTIPGQAPYNEQFF | TRBJ2-1 | TRBD1 | 17 | few | TRBV6-5
TGCAGTGCTAGTGACCGGGACTCTAGATTGACCACAGATACGCAGTATTTT | CSASDRDSRLTTDTQYF | TRBJ2-3 | - | 17 | few | TRBV20-1
TGTGCCACCTCCGGTCTAGGGACTGGGGCCAACGTCCTGACTTTC | CATSGLGTGANVLTF | TRBJ2-6 | - | 15 | - | TRBV6-1
TGTGCCAGTACCCCATGGGGCACCGGGGAGCTGTTTTTT | CASTPWGTGELFF | TRBJ2-2 | - | 13 | many | TRBV19
TGCGCCAGCAGCCTGGGGACTAGCGGGAGGGCCTTAGTTGAGGAGACCCAGTACTTC | CASSLGTSGRALVEETQYF | TRBJ2-5 | TRBD2 | 19 | - | TRBV5-1
TGCAGTGCTAGGCGGGTCAACAATGAGCAGTTCTTC | CSARRVNNEQFF | TRBJ2-1 | - | 12 | few | TRBV20-1
TGTGCCAGCACCAAGGACAGGGCGTTGGGGGCCAACGTCCTGACTTTC | CASTKDRALGANVLTF | TRBJ2-6 | TRBD1 | 16 | many | TRBV27
TGTGCCAGCAGCCCCCGGGCGGTGGGACTAGCGGTCCTGTTCTTC | CASSPRAVGLAVLFF | TRBJ2-1 | TRBD2 | 15 | - | TRBV11-3
TGCGCCAGCAGAACTAGGACGGCTTACAATGAGCAGTTCTTC | CASRTRTAYNEQFF | TRBJ2-1 | - | 14 | many | TRBV5-1
TGTGCCAGTAAAGAAAGCAGGGGAATTTCCTATGGCTACACCTTC | CASKESRGISYGYTF | TRBJ1-2 | - | 15 | - | TRBV19
TGTGCCAGTAGTATTAACCAGGGGGTCTACAATGAGCAGTTCTTC | CASSINQGVYNEQFF | TRBJ2-1 | TRBD1 | 15 | few | TRBV19
TGCGCCAGCAGCTTCCGGGGCCTGGAGACTGAAGCTTTCTTT | CASSFRGLETEAFF | TRBJ1-1 | - | 14 | many | TRBV5-1
TGCAGTGCTAGACTCGGGGCGGGAGGAGAGACCCAGTACTTC | CSARLGAGGETQYF | TRBJ2-5 | TRBD2 | 14 | many | TRBV20-1
TGTGCCTGGAGTGTGGGGACCACAACCTACGAGCAGTACTTC | CAWSVGTTTYEQYF | TRBJ2-7 | - | 14 | few | TRBV30
TGTGCCAGCTCACCCAGGGACCTCTCCGAAGCTTTCTTT | CASSPRDLSEAFF | TRBJ1-1 | - | 13 | - | TRBV18
TGTGCCAGCAGACTTTCCGGACTAGCGGGAGAAAACAATGAGCAGTTCTTC | CASRLSGLAGENNEQFF | TRBJ2-1 | TRBD2 | 17 | many | TRBV2
TGTGCCAGCACGGGACTAGCGGGACAATTTTACTCTGGGGCCAACGTCCTGACTTTC | CASTGLAGQFYSGANVLTF | TRBJ2-6 | TRBD2 | 19 | many | TRBV19
TGCAGTGCTCTCGAGCGGGAGGGCTGGGAGACCCAGTACTTC | CSALEREGWETQYF | TRBJ2-5 | TRBD2 | 14 | - | TRBV20-1
TGTGCCAGCAGCCGTACTGGAGGGAGGGAAGAGACCCAGTACTTC | CASSRTGGREETQYF | TRBJ2-5 | TRBD2 | 15 | many | TRBV5-8
TGTGCCACGGGGCTAGATGAAAAACTGTTTTTT | CATGLDEKLFF | TRBJ1-4 | - | 11 | many | TRBV24-1
TGTGCCAGCAGCTTTAGGCAGGGGTCTGGGGCCAACGTCCTGACTTTC | CASSFRQGSGANVLTF | TRBJ2-6 | - | 16 | - | TRBV11-3
TGTGCCAGCAGCCAAGTATCAGGTTCCTGGGAGACCCAGTACTTC | CASSQVSGSWETQYF | TRBJ2-5 | - | 15 | many | TRBV3-1
TGTGCCAGCAGCTTGGAGGGGGCGCGCGGTAATGAGCAGTTCTTC | CASSLEGARGNEQFF | TRBJ2-1 | TRBD1 | 15 | - | TRBV5-4
TGTGCCAGCAGCTTGGGACACACCTCTGGGGCCAACGTCCTGACTTTC | CASSLGHTSGANVLTF | TRBJ2-6 | - | 16 | many | TRBV7-3
TGCAGTGCTAGCAGGACGACAGGTAGCAATCAGCCCCAGCATTTT | CSASRTTGSNQPQHF | TRBJ1-5 | - | 15 | many | TRBV20-1
TGTGCCAGCAGACGGACAGGGGCCGATCAGCCCCAGCATTTT | CASRRTGADQPQHF | TRBJ1-5 | TRBD1 | 14 | - | TRBV12-3/TRBV12-4
TGTGCCTGGAATCCCGGGACTAGCCTTAATGAGCAGTTCTTC | CAWNPGTSLNEQFF | TRBJ2-1 | TRBD2 | 14 | - | TRBV30
TGCAGTGCCGGGACTAGCGGGAGCCCCGGAGATACGCAGTATTTT | CSAGTSGSPGDTQYF | TRBJ2-3 | TRBD2 | 15 | many | TRBV20-1
TGTGCCAGCAGCCATTCTGACAGGGTTAACGGCTACACCTTC | CASSHSDRVNGYTF | TRBJ1-2 | TRBD1 | 14 | - | TRBV3-1
TGTGCCAGTAGCCCCGGGGGCCGCGACGAGCAGTACTTC | CASSPGGRDEQYF | TRBJ2-7 | - | 13 | - | TRBV19
TGTGCCAGCAGTTCGGCACTAGCGGGTTACGAGCAGTACTTC | CASSSALAGYEQYF | TRBJ2-7 | TRBD2 | 14 | many | TRBV2
TGTGCCAGCAGCTTGGGGGCAGGGCAGCCCCAGCATTTT | CASSLGAGQPQHF | TRBJ1-5 | - | 13 | many | TRBV5-8
TGTGCCAGCAGCTCCGGACTGCTGGGATTCAATGAGCAGTTCTTC | CASSSGLLGFNEQFF | TRBJ2-1 | - | 15 | few | TRBV7-2
TGTGCCAGCTCACCCAGGGACAGACTAGCCAAAAACATTCAGTACTTC | CASSPRDRLAKNIQYF | TRBJ2-4 | TRBD1 | 16 | - | TRBV18
TGTGCCAGCAGTTTAGACCGGGAGGAGTTCTTC | CASSLDREEFF | TRBJ2-1 | TRBD2 | 11 | - | TRBV27